Following are 31 T cell receptor beta chains from one sample sequenced in a study of early T cells in non-severe SARS-CoV-2 infection. TCRdb reanalysed the 5' RACE reads using MiXCR and keeps one entry per CDR3 protein. The profile covers about 34,000 distinct CDR3 sequences, with approximately 6% appearing a single time and approximately 7.5% taken by the ten largest. The source material was whole blood. The receptors shown here come from an adult who was a healthcare worker with PCR-confirmed SARS-CoV-2 infection or an uninfected control (not recorded which).

This clonotype was seen repeatedly, ten times or more. The V gene is TRBV20-1, the J gene TRBJ2-1; 12 bases align to TRBD2. The germline V gene has CDR1 DFQATT and CDR2 SNEGSKA (reference sequence). J was trimmed by 6 bases and V by 6 bases; bases with no gene match: 6. CDR3 length: 14 amino acids. In DNA form, the CDR3 reads TGCAGTGCAATAACTAGCGGGGGGTCCAATGAGCAGTTCTTC. It encodes CSAITSGGSNEQFF.

This clonotype was found many times. The chain uses TRBV7-2 and TRBJ2-6; D unresolved. V was pared by 3 bases and J by 0 bases, with 9 bases between. This CDR3 contains 16 residues. CDR1 is SGHTA, CDR2 FQGNSA, per germline. The CDR3 sequence: CASSFRRASGANVLTF. The CDR3 coding sequence is TGTGCCAGCAGCTTCCGACGGGCCTCTGGGGCCAACGTCCTGACTTTC.

This clonotype was detected many times. The genes are TRBV20-1 and TRBJ1-2; a possible D gene is TRBD1 (6 bases). The length of the CDR3 is 14 residues. CDR1 is DFQATT, CDR2 SNEGSKA, per germline (reference sequence). V was pared by 0 bases and J by 4 bases, with 12 bases between. CDR3 DNA: TGCAGTGCTAGAGATGAAGCAGGGGCCTATGGCTACACCTTC. Translating it yields CSARDEAGAYGYTF.

There are many counts of this clonotype. V usage is TRBV27 and J usage is TRBJ1-1, with D possibly being TRBD1 (5 bases). The length of the CDR3 is 14 residues. Germline CDR1 reads MNHEY; CDR2 reads SMNVEV (reference sequence). V was clipped by 6 bases and J by 6 bases, with 17 bases between them. The CDR3: CASSLLGREAEAFF. DNA of the CDR3: TGTGCCAGCAGCCTTTTGGGCAGGGAGGCTGAAGCTTTCTTT.

In this sample, this clonotype turned up many times. As DNA, the CDR3 is TGCAGTGCTAGAGATCTGGGGTTGGCCTTGACCCAGTACTTC. Translated, it gives CSARDLGLALTQYF. The chain uses TRBV20-1 and TRBJ2-5; no clear D gene. V lost 0 bases and J lost 7, with 15 bases in between. The germline V gene encodes CDR1 DFQATT and CDR2 SNEGSKA (reference sequence). The CDR3 runs 14 residues.

This clonotype came up many times. The chain uses TRBV12-2 and TRBJ2-3; the D call in the table, TRBD1, was not verified against the DNA. TRBV12-2 is annotated as a pseudogene. The CDR3 covers 16 residues. The CDR3 protein is CASRLVRGPRTDTQYF. CDR3 bases: TGTGCAAGTCGCTTAGTACGCGGCCCCCGCACAGATACGCAGTATTTT.

V and J are TRBV12-3 or TRBV12-4 and TRBJ2-4; 10 nucleotides agree with TRBD1. The CDR3 runs to 14 residues. With V trimmed by 6 bases and J by 8 bases, 7 bases remained unmatched. The DNA for the CDR3 is TGTGCCAGCAGGATGACAGGGGGCTCGTACATTCAGTACTTC. Its protein is CASRMTGGSYIQYF.

This clonotype was seen at least ten times. This chain joins TRBV20-1 and TRBJ1-1; D is perhaps TRBD1 (5 bases). The CDR3 sequence is 16 residues long. The V gene lost 3 bases and the J gene lost 6 bases, with 23 bases spanning the gap. Germline CDR1 DFQATT, CDR2 SNEGSKA (reference sequence). In nucleotides, the CDR3 is TGCAGTGCTAGTCCGCCGGGACGCCGAGGAGATTCTGAAGCTTTCTTT. Translating gives CSASPPGRRGDSEAFF.

This clonotype was counted ten times or more. The genes are TRBV20-1 and TRBJ1-2; D might be TRBD1 (5 bases). Trimming pared 0 bases from V and 0 bases from J, leaving 14 bases between. The CDR3 runs to 16 residues. Germline CDR1 reads DFQATT; CDR2 reads SNEGSKA (reference sequence). Here the CDR3 reads CSARDLGGKSNYGYTF. The CDR3 bases are TGCAGTGCTAGAGATTTGGGGGGTAAATCTAACTATGGCTACACCTTC.

At least ten counts were recorded for this clonotype. The J gene is TRBJ2-7, the V gene TRBV29-1; a weak D match, TRBD1 (6 bases). With 0 bases removed from V and 5 bases from J, the gap between germline ends came to 11 bases. This CDR3 has 13 amino acids. Germline loops: CDR1 SQVTM, CDR2 ANQGSEA. The CDR3 nucleotides are TGCAGCGTTGAAGAGTTACAGGGAAACGAGCAGTACTTC. Residues: CSVEELQGNEQYF.

This clonotype was found a few times. The chain couples TRBV12-3 or TRBV12-4 to TRBJ2-7, with 9 nucleotides matching TRBD1. V lost 6 bases, J lost 1 base, and 7 bases stayed unmatched. The CDR3 contains 15 residues. Here the CDR3 reads CASSSGTGISYEQYF. For the CDR3, the DNA is TGTGCCAGCAGCAGCGGGACAGGGATATCCTACGAGCAGTACTTC.

At least ten counts were recorded for this clonotype. The chain combines TRBV9 with TRBJ2-3; TRBD1 might be the D (5 bases). Trimming shortened V by 0 bases and J by 1 base, and 6 bases separated the two germline ends. The CDR3 length is 14 residues. Germline CDR1 reads SGDLS; CDR2 reads YYNGEE. The CDR3 sequence: CASSVGGRTDTQYF. CDR3 DNA sequence: TGTGCCAGCAGCGTAGGGGGCCGCACAGATACGCAGTATTTT.

This clonotype occurred a few times. The J gene is TRBJ2-3, the V gene TRBV29-1; TRBD2 matches 11 bases. Germline loops: CDR1 SQVTM, CDR2 ANQGSEA. Losses at the gene ends were 7 bases for V and 7 bases for J; bases not matched to a gene: 10. The CDR3 loop spans 14 amino acids. CDR3 protein: CSALGLAASNTQYF. The DNA of the CDR3 is TGCAGCGCCCTGGGACTAGCGGCCTCAAATACGCAGTATTTT.

The table lists this clonotype with many counts. The V gene is TRBV19, the J gene TRBJ2-1, with TRBD2 identical over 10 bases. The CDR3 spans 15 residues. The V and J ends lost 2 bases and 6 bases, in that order; junction bases with no gene match: 4. Germline loops: CDR1 LNHDA, CDR2 SQIVND (reference sequence). CDR3 protein: CASSIIAGGSNEQFF. DNA of the CDR3: TGTGCCAGTAGTATAATAGCGGGGGGTTCCAATGAGCAGTTCTTC.

This clonotype was counted between two and nine times. The CDR3 DNA follows: TGTGCCAGTAGTATAACGGCCCTAAATAACTATGGCTACACCTTC. It is translated as CASSITALNNYGYTF. The gene calls are TRBV19 and TRBJ1-2; D gene ambiguous. CDR1 LNHDA and CDR2 SQIVND come from the germline V gene (reference sequence). The CDR3 sequence is 15 residues long. V lost 2 bases, J lost 1 base, and 11 bases lay in between.

This clonotype was detected many times. V is TRBV11-2 and J is TRBJ1-2, with TRBD1 matching 9 bases. The V segment lost 5 bases and the J segment 8 bases; nucleotides outside the gene matches: 12. There are 15 residues in the CDR3. CDR1 is SGHAT, CDR2 FQNNGV, per germline. The CDR3 DNA reads as TGTGCCAGCAGCCCCTTGACAGGGGGTTTTGAAGGCTACACCTTC. Translated: CASSPLTGGFEGYTF.

To note about this clonotype: This may stem from a read error, because a much larger clone lies one nucleotide away. The J gene is TRBJ2-3, the V gene TRBV2; 12 nucleotides line up with TRBD2. J was trimmed by 6 bases and V by 5 bases; bases with no gene match: 6. Germline loops: CDR1 SNHLY, CDR2 FYNNEI. The CDR3 covers 15 residues. CDR3 sequence reads: CASSTGLAGYDTQYF. The CDR3 coding sequence is TGTGCCAGCAGTACGGGACTAGCGGGTTATGATACGCAGTATTTT.

This clonotype has a handful of counts. The CDR3 DNA follows: TGCGCCAGCAGCCAAGATATCGGACTAGGGTCAGATACGCAGTATTTT. Its translation is CASSQDIGLGSDTQYF. This rearrangement joins TRBV4-3 to TRBJ2-3, with TRBD2 matching 7 bases. There are 16 residues in the CDR3. Germline V lookup: CDR1 LGHNA, CDR2 YSLEER. V shed 0 bases and J 4 bases; nucleotides not matched to a gene: 7.

This clonotype came up many times. J is TRBJ2-7 and V is TRBV14; a weak D match, TRBD1 (6 bases). V gave up 4 bases and J gave up 2 bases, with 9 bases separating them. Germline CDR1 is SGHDN and CDR2 is FVKESK. The CDR3 is made up of 13 amino acids. The CDR3 spells CASSRQATYEQYF. CDR3 coding DNA: TGTGCCAGCAGCCGACAGGCGACCTACGAGCAGTACTTC.

This clonotype has at least ten counts. The chain combines TRBV20-1 with TRBJ1-5, with TRBD1 matching over 9 bases. CDR1 and CDR2 (germline): DFQATT, SNEGSKA (reference sequence). V shed 3 bases and J 4 bases; nucleotides not matched to a gene: 10. This CDR3 is built from 16 residues. CDR3 sequence reads: CSASVLGTGRNQPQHF. DNA of the CDR3: TGCAGTGCTAGTGTCCTCGGGACAGGGCGAAATCAGCCCCAGCATTTT.

This clonotype was found many times. The J gene is TRBJ2-5, the V gene TRBV5-6; 7 bases agree with TRBD2. V trimming: 0 bases; J trimming: 5 bases; junction bases outside the gene matches: 7. The CDR3 loop spans 15 amino acids. In germline, CDR1 is SGHDT, CDR2 YYEEEE. DNA for the CDR3: TGTGCCAGCAGCTTGGCAACGGGGGGTACGGAGACCCAGTACTTC. Protein: CASSLATGGTETQYF.

The sample holds many counts of this clonotype. This chain uses TRBV20-1 with TRBJ1-1; 7 bases line up with TRBD1. Germline CDR1 reads DFQATT; CDR2 reads SNEGSKA (reference sequence). The CDR3 spans 14 residues. Losses at the gene ends were 6 bases for V and 1 base for J; bases not matched to a gene: 8. CDR3 sequence (DNA): TGCAGTGCCCCCCAAAGACAGGGGAACACTGAAGCTTTCTTT. It encodes CSAPQRQGNTEAFF.

Many counts were recorded for this clonotype. The gene calls are TRBV5-4 and TRBJ2-7; D is undetermined. This CDR3 comprises 12 residues. V lost 1 base, J lost 7 bases, and 9 bases lay in between. CDR1 SGHNT and CDR2 YYREEE come from the germline V gene (reference sequence). The CDR3 protein is CASSLQLQEQYF. The CDR3 DNA is TGTGCCAGCAGCTTGCAACTCCAGGAGCAGTACTTC. Drawing the rest from reference TRBV5-4 and TRBJ2-7, the complete variable domain is ETGVTQSPTHLIKTRGQQVTLRCSSQSGHNTVSWYQQALGQGPQFIFQYYREEENGRGNFPPRFSGLQFPNYSSELNVNALELDDSALYLCASSLQLQEQYFGPGTRLTVT.

This clonotype was seen at least ten times. The J gene is TRBJ2-5, the V gene TRBV28; 8 nucleotides match TRBD1. Germline V gene lookup returns CDR1 MDHEN and CDR2 SYDVKM. The junction had 8 bases not matched to a gene; V was cut back by 7 bases and J by 4 bases. CDR3 size: 14 residues. As DNA, the CDR3 is TGTGCCAGCACCCTACAGGGGGAAGGAGAGACCCAGTACTTC. It codes for CASTLQGEGETQYF.

This clonotype was detected many times. This chain joins TRBV14 and TRBJ2-6; D not resolved. The CDR3 covers 16 residues. V dropped 1 base and J dropped 4 bases, with 11 bases sitting between them. Germline values: CDR1 SGHDN, CDR2 FVKESK. The CDR3 nucleotides read TGTGCCAGCAGCCAAGGGAAGGTGTCCGGGGCCAACGTCCTGACTTTC. Translating gives CASSQGKVSGANVLTF.

This clonotype appeared a few times. The genes are TRBV7-2 and TRBJ2-2, with TRBD2 matching over 8 bases. The CDR3 runs 15 residues. Germline CDR1 SGHTA, CDR2 FQGNSA. After removal of 4 bases from V and 4 bases from J, the junction contained 5 bases not matched to a gene. The CDR3 nucleotides are TGTGCCAGCAGCTCCGGGGGGGCGATCACCGGGGAGCTGTTTTTT. Translating gives CASSSGGAITGELFF.

Many counts were recorded for this clonotype. The chain couples TRBV7-2 to TRBJ2-3; 8 bases match TRBD2. Per the germline V gene, CDR1 is SGHTA and CDR2 is FQGNSA. V was clipped by 5 bases and J by 2 bases; unmatched bases: 6. This CDR3 spans 15 amino acids. The CDR3 loop is CASSRAGGATDTQYF. The DNA of the CDR3 is TGTGCCAGCAGCCGAGCCGGGGGGGCCACAGATACGCAGTATTTT.

This clonotype was recorded a few times. The V gene is TRBV28, the J gene TRBJ1-2; D not certain. Trimming removed 6 bases at V and 2 bases at J, with 7 bases between. Germline-derived CDR1 and CDR2 are MDHEN and SYDVKM. The CDR3 extends over 12 amino acids. The CDR3 protein is CASRLINYGYTF. CDR3 in DNA: TGTGCCAGCAGATTAATCAACTATGGCTACACCTTC.

This clonotype has at least ten counts. The chain employs TRBV4-3 and TRBJ2-1, with 9 bases aligning to TRBD1. The CDR3 consists of 15 residues. The V and J ends lost 1 base and 8 bases, in that order; junction bases with no gene match: 6. Germline V gene lookup returns CDR1 LGHNA and CDR2 YSLEER. CDR3 in DNA: TGCGCCAGCAGCCAAGTACAGGGGGCGTATCATGAGCAGTTCTTC. This translates into CASSQVQGAYHEQFF.

Many counts were recorded for this clonotype. The chain is built from TRBV27 and TRBJ1-1, with D unclear. This CDR3 spans 15 amino acids. V was pared by 2 bases and J by 3 bases, with 13 bases between. Germline lookup yields CDR1 MNHEY and CDR2 SMNVEV (reference sequence). The CDR3 region is CASSLTSARYTEAFF. The CDR3 DNA reads as TGTGCCAGCAGTTTAACTAGCGCGAGGTACACTGAAGCTTTCTTT.

This clonotype has ten or more counts. The chain joins TRBV5-1 to TRBJ1-6, with a possible D match to TRBD1 (5 bases). Germline V gene lookup returns CDR1 SGHRS and CDR2 YFSETQ. V dropped 6 bases and J dropped 4 bases, with 14 bases sitting between them. This CDR3 comprises 15 residues. CDR3 region: CASKDMPGYNSPLHF. The CDR3 DNA is TGCGCCAGCAAGGACATGCCGGGATATAATTCACCCCTCCACTTT.